What follows is one T cell receptor beta chain and its context. The source of the sample is a study of control samples from healthy donors and cancer patients. Trimming left V 4 bases short and J 2 bases short, with 7 bases between. Germline V gene lookup returns CDR1 MRHNA and CDR2 SNTAGT. The CDR3 consists of 13 residues. The assay was immunoSEQ multiplex PCR, and TCRdb's table has in-frame clones only and misses some. The repertoire includes 120,000 or so clones, roughly 88% of them detected once, and 3.5% to 4% sits in the top ten. Sequencing used PBMCs. This rearrangement joins TRBV6-4 to TRBJ2-3; tentative D call: TRBD2 (5 bases). The clonotype comes from a woman aged 60 to 75 with lung cancer. The CDR3 here is CASSVEVTDTQYF. In DNA, the CDR3 is TGTGCCAGCAGTGTGGAGGTCACAGATACGCAGTATTTT.